These T cell receptor beta chains were read from a single sample in a study of technical replicates of blood from several donors. Here immunoSEQ multiplex PCR was the method, and the copy in TCRdb shows in-frame clones only, minus some. The data contain about 44,000 clones, 90% to 97% of them singletons. The specimen was T cells isolated from PBMCs. The source of these receptors is a human donor in good health. Each CDR3 is given with its conserved first and last residue. D genes are given only for firm matches. For some rows the clone size is stated as once, few or many, or as a class when expanded; others skip it.

j_call,clone_size,d_call,v_call,cdr3_aa,cdr3_nt
TRBJ2-5,.,.,TRBV6-5,CASSSQDRWKTQYF,TGTGCCAGCAGTTCTCAAGACAGATGGAAGACCCAGTACTTC
TRBJ2-6,.,.,TRBV5-1,CASSLAGGGANVLTF,TGCGCCAGCAGCTTGGCTGGCGGTGGGGCCAACGTCCTGACTTTC
TRBJ1-1,.,TRBD1,TRBV9,CASSASGQLTEAFF,TGTGCCAGCAGCGCATCGGGACAGCTCACTGAAGCTTTCTTT
TRBJ2-7,once,TRBD2,TRBV9,CASSGGTSGRAYEQYF,TGTGCCAGCAGCGGGGGGACTAGCGGGAGGGCCTACGAGCAGTACTTC
TRBJ2-7,.,.,TRBV7-9,CASSNTNYEQYF,TGTGCCAGCAGCAACACTAACTACGAGCAGTACTTC
TRBJ1-2,.,.,TRBV7-9,CASSLGGTTNYGYTF,TGTGCCAGCAGCTTAGGTGGGACTACTAACTATGGCTACACCTTC
TRBJ1-4,once,TRBD1,TRBV5-1,CASSLERGLEKLFF,TGCGCCAGCAGCTTAGAAAGGGGGCTTGAAAAACTGTTTTTT
TRBJ1-1,.,.,TRBV30,CAWGDQTDTEAFF,TGTGCCTGGGGAGACCAAACGGACACTGAAGCTTTCTTT
TRBJ1-1,.,TRBD1,TRBV10-3,CAISEAGGAFEAFF,TGTGCCATCAGTGAAGCAGGGGGCGCCTTTGAAGCTTTCTTT
TRBJ1-1,.,.,TRBV28,CATNTGKAFF,TGTGCCACTAATACAGGGAAAGCTTTCTTT
TRBJ1-5,once,.,TRBV9,CASSVGGYSNQPQHF,TGTGCCAGCAGCGTAGGGGGCTATAGCAATCAGCCCCAGCATTTT
TRBJ1-2,.,TRBD1,TRBV27,CASRRQGDGYTF,TGTGCCAGCAGGAGACAGGGTGATGGCTACACCTTC
TRBJ1-1,.,TRBD1,TRBV5-1,CASSGQGANTEAFF,TGCGCCAGCAGTGGGCAGGGGGCGAACACTGAAGCTTTCTTT
TRBJ1-4,.,.,TRBV29-1,CSVVVGPNEKLFF,TGCAGCGTTGTGGTGGGCCCTAATGAAAAACTGTTTTTT
TRBJ2-7,.,TRBD2,TRBV7-2,CASSLPGGYEQYF,TGTGCCAGCAGCCTACCGGGAGGATACGAGCAGTACTTC
TRBJ2-3,.,.,TRBV9,CASSAWGGAADTQYF,TGTGCCAGCAGCGCCTGGGGGGGGGCGGCAGATACGCAGTATTTT
TRBJ2-6,few,TRBD1,TRBV7-6,CASSLARWTGTGANVLTF,TGTGCCAGCAGCTTAGCGCGTTGGACAGGGACTGGGGCCAACGTCCTGACTTTC
TRBJ1-4,.,TRBD1,TRBV15,CATTLDRVSEKLFF,TGTGCCACCACTTTAGACAGGGTCTCTGAAAAACTGTTTTTT
TRBJ1-1,.,.,TRBV7-9,CASSLGYGVSAFF,TGTGCCAGCAGCTTAGGCTACGGGGTCTCAGCTTTCTTT
TRBJ1-1,.,.,TRBV6-5,CASSYSTGNTEAFF,TGTGCCAGCAGTTACTCGACAGGGAACACTGAAGCTTTCTTT
TRBJ1-2,.,TRBD1,TRBV27,CASRDTGVDGYTF,TGTGCCAGCAGGGATACAGGGGTGGACGGCTACACCTTC
TRBJ2-1,once,.,TRBV27,CASSTGSSYNEQFF,TGTGCCAGCAGTACGGGGTCGTCCTACAATGAGCAGTTCTTC
TRBJ2-6,.,TRBD2,TRBV6-1,CASSVTSGTSGANVLTF,TGTGCCAGCAGTGTTACTAGCGGAACCTCTGGGGCCAACGTCCTGACTTTC
TRBJ1-2,.,.,TRBV2,CASIAIRGSGYTF,TGTGCCAGCATAGCAATTCGGGGGTCTGGCTACACCTTC
TRBJ2-7,once,.,TRBV2,CASSGTASYEQYF,TGTGCCAGCAGTGGGACAGCTAGCTACGAGCAGTACTTC
TRBJ2-7,.,TRBD2,TRBV5-1,CASSPGTSNHEQYF,TGCGCCAGCAGTCCCGGGACTAGTAACCACGAGCAGTACTTC
TRBJ2-1,.,TRBD2,TRBV13,CASSLELAGSNEQFF,TGTGCCAGCAGCTTAGAACTAGCGGGATCGAATGAGCAGTTCTTC
TRBJ2-7,.,TRBD2,TRBV7-9,CASSTLEREPEEQYF,TGTGCCAGCAGCACCCTCGAGCGGGAGCCGGAGGAGCAGTACTTC
TRBJ2-3,once,.,TRBV7-9,CASSYRTDTQYF,TGTGCCAGCAGTTACAGGACAGATACGCAGTATTTT
TRBJ2-5,once,TRBD2,TRBV6-1,CASSALAGGSGETQYF,TGTGCCAGCAGTGCCTTAGCGGGAGGGTCGGGGGAGACCCAGTACTTC
TRBJ2-7,.,TRBD2,TRBV5-1,CASSLVASAGGPHEQYF,TGCGCCAGCAGCTTGGTCGCTTCGGCGGGAGGGCCCCACGAGCAGTACTTC
TRBJ2-7,.,.,TRBV5-1,CASSSTETYEQYF,TGCGCCAGCAGCTCTACAGAAACCTACGAGCAGTACTTC
TRBJ1-5,.,.,TRBV7-2,CASSTELNQPQHF,TGTGCCAGCAGTACAGAACTCAATCAGCCCCAGCATTTT
TRBJ1-2,.,TRBD1,TRBV6-5,CASSPGGYGYTF,TGTGCCAGCAGCCCAGGGGGCTATGGCTACACCTTC
TRBJ1-5,.,TRBD1,TRBV2,CASKLSPGQDFGPQHF,TGTGCCAGCAAACTTTCTCCGGGACAGGATTTTGGGCCCCAGCATTTT
TRBJ2-3,.,TRBD2,TRBV19,CASSVTSGFSTDTQYF,TGTGCCAGTAGTGTTACTAGCGGGTTTAGCACAGATACGCAGTATTTT
TRBJ2-3,once,.,TRBV9,CASSVWTSTDTQYF,TGTGCCAGCAGCGTATGGACTAGCACAGATACGCAGTATTTT
TRBJ2-2,.,.,TRBV13,CASSSLANTGELFF,TGTGCCAGCAGCTCCCTAGCGAACACCGGGGAGCTGTTTTTT
TRBJ1-2,.,.,TRBV6-1,CAGGGQLSNYGYTF,TGTGCCGGTGGCGGGCAGCTTTCCAACTATGGCTACACCTTC
TRBJ2-7,.,TRBD1,TRBV11-1,CASSLGPGVGQGAYEQYF,TGTGCCAGCAGCTTAGGCCCCGGAGTAGGACAGGGGGCCTACGAGCAGTACTTC
TRBJ1-2,.,.,TRBV29-1,CSVGALYGYTF,TGCAGCGTTGGGGCACTCTATGGCTACACCTTC
TRBJ2-2,.,.,TRBV28,CASSLQRERTGELFF,TGTGCCAGCAGTTTACAAAGGGAGCGGACCGGGGAGCTGTTTTTT
TRBJ2-7,.,.,TRBV6-1,CASSEAIVTGVFSYEQYF,TGTGCCAGCAGTGAAGCGATTGTGACGGGAGTATTCTCCTACGAGCAGTACTTC
TRBJ1-2,.,.,TRBV10-3,CAISESIHNGYTF,TGTGCCATCAGTGAGTCGATACACAACGGCTACACCTTC
TRBJ2-7,once,.,TRBV29-1,CSVVLGQLYEQYF,TGCAGCGTCGTTTTAGGACAGCTCTACGAGCAGTACTTC
TRBJ1-1,once,TRBD1,TRBV5-4,CASSTQGAYTEAFF,TGTGCCAGCAGCACCCAGGGGGCTTACACTGAAGCTTTCTTT
TRBJ1-4,.,.,TRBV6-1,CASSARSREVEKLFF,TGTGCCAGCAGTGCTCGGTCAAGGGAGGTTGAAAAACTGTTTTTT
TRBJ2-1,.,.,TRBV6-6,CAYSSGNEQFF,TGTGCCTATTCATCCGGGAATGAGCAGTTCTTC
TRBJ1-2,.,TRBD1,TRBV19,CASKVTGGIHGYTF,TGTGCCAGTAAAGTAACAGGGGGCATCCATGGCTACACCTTC
TRBJ1-1,.,.,TRBV11-3,CASSRPGFRGEYSTEAFF,TGTGCCAGCAGCCGTCCTGGGTTCAGGGGAGAGTACAGCACTGAAGCTTTCTTT
TRBJ1-1,.,.,TRBV6-6,CASSYSPGTEAFF,TGTGCCAGCAGTTACTCCCCAGGTACTGAAGCTTTCTTT
TRBJ1-5,.,.,TRBV11-2,CASSFQNQPQHF,TGTGCCAGCAGCTTTCAAAATCAGCCCCAGCATTTT